This entry lists 2 T cell receptor beta chains sequenced from one sample in a study of blood T cell repertoires in COVID-19. The method was immunoSEQ multiplex PCR; TCRdb's version includes in-frame clones alone and lacks a portion of them. The table records some 280,000 clones, around four fifths of them present only once. The sequenced material came from peripheral blood. The receptors shown here come from a woman aged 45 to 65 with active or convalescent COVID-19.

The chain carries TRBV11-2 and TRBJ1-2, with TRBD1 as a possible D gene (5 bases). The length of the CDR3 is 14 residues. The germline V gene encodes CDR1 SGHAT and CDR2 FQNNGV. Trimming cost V 0 bases and J 4 bases, with 9 bases left between them. CDR3 protein: CASSLEGRSYGYTF. In nucleotides, the CDR3 is TGTGCCAGCAGCTTAGAGGGGCGAAGCTATGGCTACACCTTC.

This clone was recorded only once. The chain employs TRBV5-1 and TRBJ2-1; D is possibly TRBD2 (5 bases). The CDR3 runs 13 residues. Trimming removed 0 bases at V and 5 bases at J, with 6 bases between. Germline V CDR1 and CDR2: SGHRS, YFSETQ. The DNA for the CDR3 is TGCGCCAGCAGCTTGGTGGAGGACAATGAGCAGTTCTTC. Encoded protein: CASSLVEDNEQFF.